Listed below are T cell receptor beta chains from one sample, sequenced in a study of cytomegalovirus exposure and HLA in healthy donors. Profiled with immunoSEQ multiplex PCR; TCRdb holds only in-frame clones, not every one. Of approximately 150,000 clones detected, around a tenth appear once; the ten largest clones hold approximately 2%. The sequencing input was PBMCs. Receptors were obtained from a male donor in good health and CMV-seronegative. CDR3s include the opening cysteine and the closing phenylalanine or tryptophan. A D gene is named only where the DNA matches it firmly. Size tells how often a clone was seen (once, few, many) or the class of an expanded clone, and some rows leave it out.

CSVGHRGLPTDTQYF TGCAGCGTTGGGCACAGGGGTCTCCCCACAGATACGCAGTATTTT TRBV29-1 few TRBD1 TRBJ2-3
CASSLRLAGPYEQYF TGTGCCAGCAGCTTAAGGCTAGCGGGACCCTACGAGCAGTACTTC TRBV7-9 - TRBD2 TRBJ2-7
CASSLDAVSNYGYTF TGCGCCAGCAGCTTGGACGCAGTTTCCAACTATGGCTACACCTTC TRBV5-1 few - TRBJ1-2
CASSIEEEGEKLFF TGTGCCAGTAGTATCGAGGAAGAGGGCGAAAAACTGTTTTTT TRBV19 - - TRBJ1-4
CAIRDRGLSEYF TGTGCCATCCGGGACAGGGGACTGTCGGAGTACTTC TRBV10-3 few TRBD1 TRBJ2-7
CASSAPGQGHGNTIYF TGTGCCAGCAGTGCACCGGGACAGGGGCATGGAAACACCATATATTTT TRBV25-1 few TRBD1 TRBJ1-3
CASTPGGQAQDEQYF TGTGCCAGTACCCCAGGGGGACAGGCGCAGGACGAGCAGTACTTC TRBV19 - TRBD1 TRBJ2-7
CASSTRQGKNEQFF TGTGCCAGCAGCACCAGACAGGGAAAGAATGAGCAGTTCTTC TRBV11-3 - TRBD1 TRBJ2-1
CASSSQLQTPYGYTF TGTGCCAGCAGCTCCCAGCTACAGACACCCTATGGCTACACCTTC TRBV5-4 - - TRBJ1-2
CVRSSRTSGRNEQFF TGTGTCAGAAGCTCTAGGACTAGCGGGAGGAATGAGCAGTTCTTC TRBV7-5 few - TRBJ2-1
CASSLRQGGTRGQHQHF TGTGCCAGCAGCTTGAGGCAGGGTGGGACTAGGGGTCAGCACCAGCATTTT TRBV5-6 - - TRBJ1-5
CASSGRQGRTEAFF TGTGCCAGCAGCGGACGACAGGGACGAACTGAAGCTTTCTTT TRBV7-2 few TRBD1 TRBJ1-1
CASSPSRESNEQFF TGTGCCAGCTCACCGTCGCGGGAGAGCAATGAGCAGTTCTTC TRBV18 once TRBD2 TRBJ2-1
CASSHGLAGGDTQYF TGTGCCAGCAGCCACGGACTAGCGGGGGGGGATACGCAGTATTTT TRBV7-3 - TRBD2 TRBJ2-3
CASSLVTSGPYNEQFF TGTGCCAGCAGCTTGGTGACTAGCGGGCCCTACAATGAGCAGTTCTTC TRBV5-4 few TRBD2 TRBJ2-1
CASSYSPAGNTIYF TGTGCCAGCAGTTACTCCCCCGCTGGAAACACCATATATTTT TRBV6-5 few - TRBJ1-3
CASSLGDSIYEQYF TGTGCCAGCAGCTTGGGGGACAGTATCTACGAGCAGTACTTC TRBV5-6 - TRBD1 TRBJ2-7
CASSFAGPKEDTQYF TGTGCCAGCAGCTTCGCAGGGCCCAAGGAAGATACGCAGTATTTT TRBV7-8 - - TRBJ2-3
CSVSDRVDYGYTF TGCAGCGTTTCAGACAGGGTGGACTATGGCTACACCTTC TRBV29-1 - TRBD1 TRBJ1-2
CASRPQANTEAFF TGTGCCAGCAGGCCACAGGCGAACACTGAAGCTTTCTTT TRBV6-5 - - TRBJ1-1
CASSEGLAGDTDTQYF TGTGCCAGCAGTGAAGGGCTAGCGGGAGATACAGATACGCAGTATTTT TRBV6-1 - TRBD2 TRBJ2-3
CASSPAQDRHREVNEKLFF TGTGCCAGCAGTCCAGCCCAGGACCGCCACAGGGAAGTAAATGAAAAACTGTTTTTT TRBV6-9 - - TRBJ1-4
CASSPWEAGNTEAFF TGTGCCAGCAGCCCCTGGGAGGCGGGGAACACTGAAGCTTTCTTT TRBV5-4 - - TRBJ1-1
CASSGGSNYGYTF TGTGCCAGCAGTGGAGGCAGCAACTATGGCTACACCTTC TRBV2 few - TRBJ1-2